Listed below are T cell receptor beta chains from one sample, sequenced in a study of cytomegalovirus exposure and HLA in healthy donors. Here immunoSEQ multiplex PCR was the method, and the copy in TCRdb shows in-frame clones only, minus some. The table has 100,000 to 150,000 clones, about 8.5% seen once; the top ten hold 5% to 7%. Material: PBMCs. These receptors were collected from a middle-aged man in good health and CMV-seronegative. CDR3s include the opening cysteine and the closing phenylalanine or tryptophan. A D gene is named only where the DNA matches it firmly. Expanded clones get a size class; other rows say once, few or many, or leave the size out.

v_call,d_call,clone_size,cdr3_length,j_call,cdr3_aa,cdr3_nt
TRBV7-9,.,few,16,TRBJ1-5,CASSLGQGSSNQPQHF,TGTGCCAGCAGCTTAGGTCAGGGGAGTAGCAATCAGCCCCAGCATTTT
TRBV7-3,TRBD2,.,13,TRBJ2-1,CASSTSGGGEQFF,TGTGCCAGCAGCACTAGCGGGGGAGGTGAGCAGTTCTTC
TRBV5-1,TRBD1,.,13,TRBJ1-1,CASSHQGGTEAFF,TGCGCCAGCAGTCATCAGGGGGGCACTGAAGCTTTCTTT
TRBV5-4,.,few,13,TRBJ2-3,CASSSLASDTQYF,TGTGCCAGCAGCTCCCTAGCGTCAGATACGCAGTATTTT
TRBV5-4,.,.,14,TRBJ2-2,CASSLGQTAGELFF,TGTGCCAGCAGTTTGGGGCAAACCGCCGGGGAGCTGTTTTTT
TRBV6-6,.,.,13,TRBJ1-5,CASSQEDNQPQHF,TGTGCCAGCAGCCAGGAAGACAATCAGCCCCAGCATTTT
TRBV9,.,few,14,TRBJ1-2,CASSVAGGRYGYTF,TGTGCCAGCAGCGTAGCGGGGGGCCGCTATGGCTACACCTTC
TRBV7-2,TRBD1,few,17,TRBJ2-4,CASSLGDRGRAKNIQYF,TGTGCCAGCAGCTTAGGGGACAGGGGACGAGCCAAAAACATTCAGTACTTC
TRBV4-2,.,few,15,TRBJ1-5,CASSQEAGSNQPQHF,TGTGCCAGCAGCCAAGAAGCAGGATCAAATCAGCCCCAGCATTTT
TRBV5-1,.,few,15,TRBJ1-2,CASSLGTRDPYGYTF,TGCGCCAGCAGCCTCGGTACACGGGATCCCTATGGCTACACCTTC
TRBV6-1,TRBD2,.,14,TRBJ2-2,CASKRLAVAGELFF,TGTGCCAGCAAAAGACTAGCGGTGGCCGGGGAGCTGTTTTTT
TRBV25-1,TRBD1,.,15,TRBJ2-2,CASSGDRENTGELFF,TGTGCCAGCAGTGGGGACAGGGAGAACACCGGGGAGCTGTTTTTT
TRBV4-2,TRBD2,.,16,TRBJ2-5,CASSQELAGGLETQYF,TGTGCCAGCAGCCAAGAGCTAGCGGGGGGGCTGGAGACCCAGTACTTC
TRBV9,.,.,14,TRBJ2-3,CASSVGRGGDTQYF,TGTGCCAGCAGCGTAGGGCGGGGAGGAGATACGCAGTATTTT
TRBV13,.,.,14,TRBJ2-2,CASSHGRVHGELFF,TGTGCCAGCAGCCACGGGAGAGTCCACGGGGAGCTGTTTTTT
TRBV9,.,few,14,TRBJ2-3,CASSGHRGIDTQYF,TGTGCCAGCAGCGGGCACCGGGGTATAGATACGCAGTATTTT
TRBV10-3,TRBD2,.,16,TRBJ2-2,CAIRLAGGLNTGELFF,TGTGCCATCCGACTAGCGGGGGGGCTGAACACCGGGGAGCTGTTTTTT
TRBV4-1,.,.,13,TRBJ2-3,CASSQIDTDTQYF,TGCGCCAGCAGCCAAATAGACACAGATACGCAGTATTTT
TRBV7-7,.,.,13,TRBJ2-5,CASSLGYQETQYF,TGTGCCAGCAGCTTGGGCTACCAAGAGACCCAGTACTTC
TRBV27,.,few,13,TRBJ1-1,CASSLQGSTEAFF,TGTGCCAGCAGTCTCCAGGGTAGCACTGAAGCTTTCTTT
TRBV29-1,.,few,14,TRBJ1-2,CSVDTTRGDYGYTF,TGCAGCGTTGACACGACCCGGGGGGACTATGGCTACACCTTC
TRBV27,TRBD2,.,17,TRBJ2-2,CASSDGLAGTSTGELFF,TGTGCCAGCAGCGATGGACTAGCGGGGACCTCCACCGGGGAGCTGTTTTTT
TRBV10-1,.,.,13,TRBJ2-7,CASSMGVSYEQYF,TGCGCCAGCAGTATGGGAGTGTCCTACGAGCAGTACTTC
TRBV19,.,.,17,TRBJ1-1,CASTSLYDAGPSTEAFF,TGTGCCAGTACCTCCCTTTATGATGCGGGCCCTTCTACTGAAGCTTTCTTT
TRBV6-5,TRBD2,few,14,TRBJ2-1,CASKDGLAHNEQFF,TGTGCCAGCAAGGACGGACTAGCGCATAATGAGCAGTTCTTC
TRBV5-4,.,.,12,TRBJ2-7,CASSSAGYEQYF,TGTGCCAGCAGCTCGGCGGGGTACGAGCAGTACTTC
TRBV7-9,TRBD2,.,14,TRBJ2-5,CASSSAGGGETQYF,TGTGCCAGCAGCTCCGCGGGCGGGGGAGAGACCCAGTACTTC
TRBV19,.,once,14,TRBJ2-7,CASSIVASSYEQYF,TGTGCCAGTAGTATAGTGGCTAGCTCCTACGAGCAGTACTTC
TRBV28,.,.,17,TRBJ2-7,CASSLLAWTQGSHEQYF,TGTGCCAGCAGTTTATTGGCCTGGACGCAGGGGTCCCACGAGCAGTACTTC
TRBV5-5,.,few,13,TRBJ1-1,CASDLMGGTEAFF,TGTGCCAGCGACTTGATGGGGGGCACTGAAGCTTTCTTT
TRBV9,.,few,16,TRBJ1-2,CASSGHLGGRERGYTF,TGTGCCAGCAGCGGACACCTCGGGGGGCGCGAGCGGGGCTACACCTTC
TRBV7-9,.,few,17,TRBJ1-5,CASSHFGPAGANQPQHF,TGTGCCAGCAGTCACTTCGGCCCGGCAGGGGCCAATCAGCCCCAGCATTTT
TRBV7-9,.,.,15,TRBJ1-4,CASSPGDRANEKLFF,TGTGCCAGCAGCCCTGGAGACAGAGCTAATGAAAAACTGTTTTTT
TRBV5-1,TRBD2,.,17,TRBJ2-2,CASSMTSGGANTGELFF,TGCGCCAGCAGCATGACTAGCGGGGGGGCGAACACCGGGGAGCTGTTTTTT
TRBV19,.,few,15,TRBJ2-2,CASSISRGRTGELFF,TGTGCCAGTAGTATCTCAAGGGGCCGGACCGGGGAGCTGTTTTTT
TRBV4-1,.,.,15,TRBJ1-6,CASSQESGDNSPLHF,TGCGCCAGCAGCCAAGAATCGGGGGACAATTCACCCCTCCACTTT
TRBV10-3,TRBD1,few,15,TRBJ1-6,CAISNDRESNSPLHF,TGTGCCATCAGTAACGACAGGGAGAGTAATTCACCCCTCCACTTT
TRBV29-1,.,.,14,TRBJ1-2,CSVETTRDMDGYTF,TGCAGCGTCGAAACCACCCGGGACATGGATGGCTACACCTTC
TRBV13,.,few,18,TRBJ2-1,CASSTLIAGESSYNEQFF,TGTGCCAGCAGCACCTTGATAGCAGGGGAGAGCTCCTACAATGAGCAGTTCTTC